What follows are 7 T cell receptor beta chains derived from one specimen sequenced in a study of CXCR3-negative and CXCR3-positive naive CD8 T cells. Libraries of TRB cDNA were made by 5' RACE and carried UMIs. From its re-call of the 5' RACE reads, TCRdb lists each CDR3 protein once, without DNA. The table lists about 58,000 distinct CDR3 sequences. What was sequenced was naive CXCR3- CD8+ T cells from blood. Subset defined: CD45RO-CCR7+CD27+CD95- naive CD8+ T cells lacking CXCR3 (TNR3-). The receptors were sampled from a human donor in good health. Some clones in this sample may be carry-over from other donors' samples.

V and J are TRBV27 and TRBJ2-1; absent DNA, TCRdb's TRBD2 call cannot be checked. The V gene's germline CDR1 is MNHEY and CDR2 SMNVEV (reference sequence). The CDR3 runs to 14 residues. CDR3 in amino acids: CATNLLAGAPEQFF.

The CDR3 sequence is CASSYGGELSTDTQYF. The J gene is TRBJ2-3, the V gene TRBV6-2 or TRBV6-3; TCRdb gives TRBD1 as the D gene, but with no DNA this cannot be confirmed. The CDR3 runs to 16 residues. In germline, CDR1 is MNHEY, CDR2 SVGEGT.

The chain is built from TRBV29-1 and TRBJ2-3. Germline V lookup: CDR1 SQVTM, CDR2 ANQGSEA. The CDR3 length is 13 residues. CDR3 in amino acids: CSVEERSTDTQYF.

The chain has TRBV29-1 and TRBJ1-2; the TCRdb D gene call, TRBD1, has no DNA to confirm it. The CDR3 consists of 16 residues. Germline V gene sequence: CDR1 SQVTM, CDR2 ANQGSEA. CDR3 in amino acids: CSVAGTQAGGNYGYTF.

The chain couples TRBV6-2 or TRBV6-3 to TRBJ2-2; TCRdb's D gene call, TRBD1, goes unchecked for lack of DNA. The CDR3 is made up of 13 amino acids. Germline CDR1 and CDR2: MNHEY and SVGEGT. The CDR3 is CASRTGVTGELFF.

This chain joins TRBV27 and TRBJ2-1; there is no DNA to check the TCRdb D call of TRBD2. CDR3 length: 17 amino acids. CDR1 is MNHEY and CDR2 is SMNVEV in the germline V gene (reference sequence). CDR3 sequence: CASSPRLAGGPYNEQFF.

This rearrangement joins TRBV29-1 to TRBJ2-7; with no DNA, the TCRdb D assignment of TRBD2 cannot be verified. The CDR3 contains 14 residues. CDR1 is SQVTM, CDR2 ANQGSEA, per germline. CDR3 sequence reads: CSGRLAGDPYEQYF.